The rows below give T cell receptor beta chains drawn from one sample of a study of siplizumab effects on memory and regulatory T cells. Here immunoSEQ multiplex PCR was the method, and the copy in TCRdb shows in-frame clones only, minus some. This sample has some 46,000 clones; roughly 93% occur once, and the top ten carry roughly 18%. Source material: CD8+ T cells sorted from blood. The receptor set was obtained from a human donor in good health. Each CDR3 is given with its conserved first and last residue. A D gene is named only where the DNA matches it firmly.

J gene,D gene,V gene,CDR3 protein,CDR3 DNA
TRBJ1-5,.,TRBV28,CASSLRVSNQPQHF,TGTGCCAGCAGTTTACGGGTAAGCAATCAGCCCCAGCATTTT
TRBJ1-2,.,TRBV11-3,CASSSRTNYGYTF,TGTGCCAGCAGCTCCCGCACTAACTATGGCTACACCTTC
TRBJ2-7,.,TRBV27,CASSFGDSTYEQYF,TGTGCCAGCAGTTTTGGTGACAGTACCTACGAGCAGTACTTC
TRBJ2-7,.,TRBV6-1,CASSATATYEQYF,TGTGCCAGCAGTGCGACGGCTACCTACGAGCAGTACTTC
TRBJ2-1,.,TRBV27,CASIQGSEQFF,TGTGCCAGCATTCAGGGTTCTGAGCAGTTCTTC
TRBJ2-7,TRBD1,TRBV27,CASSTGVSYEQYF,TGTGCCAGCAGCACAGGGGTGTCCTACGAGCAGTACTTC
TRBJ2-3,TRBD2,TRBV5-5,CASSLDVTSGRAADTQYF,TGTGCCAGCAGCTTGGATGTGACTAGCGGGAGGGCGGCAGATACGCAGTATTTT
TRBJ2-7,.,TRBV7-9,CASSGLYEQYF,TGTGCCAGCAGTGGTCTCTACGAGCAGTACTTC
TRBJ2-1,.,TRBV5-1,CASSPGWDSYNEQFF,TGCGCCAGCAGCCCTGGGTGGGACTCCTACAATGAGCAGTTCTTC
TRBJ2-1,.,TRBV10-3,CAISESVTSFNEQFF,TGTGCCATCAGTGAGTCGGTGACTAGTTTCAATGAGCAGTTCTTC
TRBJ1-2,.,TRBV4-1,CASSQSRGSYGYTF,TGCGCCAGCAGCCAATCCAGGGGAAGCTATGGCTACACCTTC